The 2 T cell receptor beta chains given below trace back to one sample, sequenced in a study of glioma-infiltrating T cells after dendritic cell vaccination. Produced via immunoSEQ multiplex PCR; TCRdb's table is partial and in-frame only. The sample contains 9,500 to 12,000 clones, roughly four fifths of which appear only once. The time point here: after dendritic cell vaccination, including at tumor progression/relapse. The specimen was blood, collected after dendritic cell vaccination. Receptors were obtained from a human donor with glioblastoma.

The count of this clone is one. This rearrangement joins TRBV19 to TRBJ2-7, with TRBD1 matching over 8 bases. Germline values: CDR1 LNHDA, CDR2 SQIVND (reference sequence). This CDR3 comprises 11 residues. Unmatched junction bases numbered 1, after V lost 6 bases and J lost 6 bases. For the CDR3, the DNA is TGTGCCAGTAGAACAGGGGGCGAGCAGTACTTC. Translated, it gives CASRTGGEQYF.

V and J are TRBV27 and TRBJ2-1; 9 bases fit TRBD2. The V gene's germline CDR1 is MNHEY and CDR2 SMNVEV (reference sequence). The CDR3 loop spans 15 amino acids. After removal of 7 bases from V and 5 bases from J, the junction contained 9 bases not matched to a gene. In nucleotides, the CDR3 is TGTGCCAGCAACCTAGCGGGGTTAGAGAACAATGAGCAGTTCTTC. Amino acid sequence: CASNLAGLENNEQFF.